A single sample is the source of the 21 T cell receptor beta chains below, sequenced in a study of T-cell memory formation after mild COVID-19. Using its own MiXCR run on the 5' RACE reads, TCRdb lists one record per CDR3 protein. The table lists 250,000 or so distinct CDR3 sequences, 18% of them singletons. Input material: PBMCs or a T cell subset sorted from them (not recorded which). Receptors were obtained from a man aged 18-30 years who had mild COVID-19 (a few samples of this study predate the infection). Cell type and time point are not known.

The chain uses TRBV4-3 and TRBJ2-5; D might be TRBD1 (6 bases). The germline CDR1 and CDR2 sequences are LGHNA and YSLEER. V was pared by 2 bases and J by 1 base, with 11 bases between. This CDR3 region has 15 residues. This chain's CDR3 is CASSQQTGFQETQYF. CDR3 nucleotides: TGCGCCAGCAGCCAACAGACAGGTTTCCAAGAGACCCAGTACTTC.

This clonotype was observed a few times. CDR3 sequence: CASSIFGTGHETQYF. In DNA form, the CDR3 reads TGTGCCAGTAGTATATTTGGGACAGGGCATGAGACCCAGTACTTC. The V gene is TRBV19, the J gene TRBJ2-5; 9 positions agree with TRBD1. Germline-derived CDR1 and CDR2 are LNHDA and SQIVND (reference sequence). The V gene end was trimmed by 2 bases and the J gene end by 5 bases; junction bases not matched to a gene: 6. The CDR3 is 15 residues long.

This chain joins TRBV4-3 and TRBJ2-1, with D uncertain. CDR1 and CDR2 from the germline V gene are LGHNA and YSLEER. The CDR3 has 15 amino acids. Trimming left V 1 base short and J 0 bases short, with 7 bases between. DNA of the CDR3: TGCGCCAGCAGCCAAGGATCCAACTCCTACAATGAGCAGTTCTTC. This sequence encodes CASSQGSNSYNEQFF.

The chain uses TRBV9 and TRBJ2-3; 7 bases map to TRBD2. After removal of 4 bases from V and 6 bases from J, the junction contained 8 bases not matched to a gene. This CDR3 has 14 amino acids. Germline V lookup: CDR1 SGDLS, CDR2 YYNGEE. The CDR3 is CASSPGLGPDTQYF. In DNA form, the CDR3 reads TGTGCCAGCAGCCCCGGACTAGGACCTGATACGCAGTATTTT.

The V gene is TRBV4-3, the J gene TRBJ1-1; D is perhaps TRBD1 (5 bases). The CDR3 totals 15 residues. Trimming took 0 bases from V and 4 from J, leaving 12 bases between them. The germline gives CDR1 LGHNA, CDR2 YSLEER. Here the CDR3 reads CASSQDPGRSTEAFF. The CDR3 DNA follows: TGCGCCAGCAGCCAAGATCCGGGACGGAGCACTGAAGCTTTCTTT.

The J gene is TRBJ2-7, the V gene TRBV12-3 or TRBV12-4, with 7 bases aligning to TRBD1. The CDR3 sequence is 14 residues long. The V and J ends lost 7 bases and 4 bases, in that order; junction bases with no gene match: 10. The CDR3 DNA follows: TGTGCCAGCACGTCAAACAGGGGAGATTACGAGCAGTACGTC. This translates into CASTSNRGDYEQYV.

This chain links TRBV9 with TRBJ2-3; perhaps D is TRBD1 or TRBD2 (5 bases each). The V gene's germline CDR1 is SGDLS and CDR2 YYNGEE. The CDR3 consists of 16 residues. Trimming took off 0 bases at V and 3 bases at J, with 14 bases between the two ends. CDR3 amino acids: CASSVEDNGATDTQYF. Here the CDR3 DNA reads TGTGCCAGCAGCGTAGAAGATAACGGGGCGACAGATACGCAGTATTTT.

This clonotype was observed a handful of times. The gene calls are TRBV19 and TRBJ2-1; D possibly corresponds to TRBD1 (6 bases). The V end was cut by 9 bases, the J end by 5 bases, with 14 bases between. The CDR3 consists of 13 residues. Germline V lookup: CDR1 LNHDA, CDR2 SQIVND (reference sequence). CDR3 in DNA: TGTGCCAGCCGCCCTAGGGGGAACAATGAGCAGTTCTTC. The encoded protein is CASRPRGNNEQFF. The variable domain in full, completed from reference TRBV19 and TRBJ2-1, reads DGGITQSPKYLFRKEGQNVTLSCEQNLNHDAMYWYRQDPGQGLRLIYYSQIVNDFQKGDIAEGYSVSREKKESFPLTVTSAQKNPTAFYLCASRPRGNNEQFFGPGTRLTVL.

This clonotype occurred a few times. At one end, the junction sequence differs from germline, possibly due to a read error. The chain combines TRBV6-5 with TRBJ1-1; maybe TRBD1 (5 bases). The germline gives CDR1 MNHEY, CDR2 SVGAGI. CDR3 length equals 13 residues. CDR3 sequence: CASRSRGNIEAFF. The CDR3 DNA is TGTGCCAGCCGCTCCCGGGGGAACATTGAAGCTTTCTTT.

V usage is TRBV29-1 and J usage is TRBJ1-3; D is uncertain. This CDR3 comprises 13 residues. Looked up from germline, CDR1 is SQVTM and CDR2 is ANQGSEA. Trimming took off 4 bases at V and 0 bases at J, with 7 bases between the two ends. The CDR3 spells CSVATTSGNTIYF. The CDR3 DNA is TGCAGCGTTGCGACGACCTCTGGAAACACCATATATTTT.

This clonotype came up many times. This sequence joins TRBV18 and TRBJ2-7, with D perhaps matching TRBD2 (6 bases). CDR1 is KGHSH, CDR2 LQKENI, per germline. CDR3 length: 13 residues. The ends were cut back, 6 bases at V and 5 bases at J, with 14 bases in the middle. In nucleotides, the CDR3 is TGTGCCAGCTCGCTCGCGGGGAGAAACGAGCAGTACTTC. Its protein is CASSLAGRNEQYF.

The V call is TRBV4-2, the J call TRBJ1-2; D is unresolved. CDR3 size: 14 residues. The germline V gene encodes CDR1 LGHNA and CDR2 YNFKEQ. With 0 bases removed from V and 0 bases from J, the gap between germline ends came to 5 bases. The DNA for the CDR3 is TGTGCCAGCAGCCAAGAAGGGTCTAACTATGGCTACACCTTC. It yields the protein CASSQEGSNYGYTF.

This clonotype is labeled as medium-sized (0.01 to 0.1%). CDR3 DNA sequence: TGTGCCAGCAGCTTAGATCCCTTCTTAGGACGGCCTAACTATGGCTACACCTTC. Its protein product is CASSLDPFLGRPNYGYTF. The chain couples TRBV11-2 to TRBJ1-2; D unclear. V lost 0 bases to trimming and J lost 0 bases, with 17 bases between them. CDR3 length equals 18 residues. Germline V gene data show CDR1 as SGHAT and CDR2 as FQNNGV.

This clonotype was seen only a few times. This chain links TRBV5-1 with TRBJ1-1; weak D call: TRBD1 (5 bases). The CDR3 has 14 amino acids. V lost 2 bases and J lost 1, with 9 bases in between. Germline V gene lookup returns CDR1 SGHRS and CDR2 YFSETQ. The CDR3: CASSFDGQNTEAFF. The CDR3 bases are TGCGCCAGCAGCTTCGACGGACAGAACACTGAAGCTTTCTTT.

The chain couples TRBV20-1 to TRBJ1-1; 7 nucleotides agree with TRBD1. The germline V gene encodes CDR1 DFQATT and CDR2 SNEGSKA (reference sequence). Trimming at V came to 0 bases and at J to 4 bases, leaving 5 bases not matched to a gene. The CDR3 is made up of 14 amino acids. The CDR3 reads CSARETGLGTEAFF. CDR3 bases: TGCAGTGCTAGAGAGACAGGGTTGGGCACTGAAGCTTTCTTT.

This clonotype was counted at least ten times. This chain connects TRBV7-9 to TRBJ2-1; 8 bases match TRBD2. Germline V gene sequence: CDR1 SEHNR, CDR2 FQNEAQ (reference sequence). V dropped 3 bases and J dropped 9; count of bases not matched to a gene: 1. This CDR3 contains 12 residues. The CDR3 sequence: CASSFSGAEQFF. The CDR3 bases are TGTGCCAGCAGCTTTAGCGGGGCTGAGCAGTTCTTC.

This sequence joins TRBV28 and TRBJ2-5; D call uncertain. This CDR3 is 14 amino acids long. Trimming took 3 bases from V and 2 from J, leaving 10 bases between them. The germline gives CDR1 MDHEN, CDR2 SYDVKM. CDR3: CASSFGWGQETQYF. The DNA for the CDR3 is TGTGCCAGCAGTTTTGGATGGGGACAAGAGACCCAGTACTTC.

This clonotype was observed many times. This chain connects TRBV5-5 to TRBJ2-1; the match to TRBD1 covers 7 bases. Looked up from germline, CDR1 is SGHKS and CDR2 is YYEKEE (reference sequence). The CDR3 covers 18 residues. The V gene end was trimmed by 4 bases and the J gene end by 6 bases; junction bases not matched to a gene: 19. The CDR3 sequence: CASSPIFDATGNVNEQFF. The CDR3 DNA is TGTGCCAGCAGCCCTATATTTGATGCGACAGGGAATGTCAATGAGCAGTTCTTC.

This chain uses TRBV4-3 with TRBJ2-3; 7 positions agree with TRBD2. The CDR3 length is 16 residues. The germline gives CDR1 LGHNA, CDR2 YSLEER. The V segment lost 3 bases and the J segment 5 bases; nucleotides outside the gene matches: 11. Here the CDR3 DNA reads TGCGCCAGCAGCCAGTCCCGGGCTAGCGGAATAGATACGCAGTATTTT. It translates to CASSQSRASGIDTQYF.

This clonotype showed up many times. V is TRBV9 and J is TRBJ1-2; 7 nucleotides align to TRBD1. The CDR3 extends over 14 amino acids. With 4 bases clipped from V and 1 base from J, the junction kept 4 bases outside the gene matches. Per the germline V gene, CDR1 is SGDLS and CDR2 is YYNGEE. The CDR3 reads CASSLGQINYGYTF. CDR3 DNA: TGTGCCAGCAGCTTGGGACAGATTAACTATGGCTACACCTTC.

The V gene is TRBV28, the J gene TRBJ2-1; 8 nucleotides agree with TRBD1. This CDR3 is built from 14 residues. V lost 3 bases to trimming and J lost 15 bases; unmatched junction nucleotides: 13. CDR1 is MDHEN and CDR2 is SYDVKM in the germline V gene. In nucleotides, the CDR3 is TGTGCCAGCAGTTTGGACAGGGATGGGACCGTGGCGTTCTTC. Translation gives CASSLDRDGTVAFF.